The 18 T cell receptor beta chains below come from one sample, sequenced in a study of blood T cell repertoires in COVID-19. Sequenced by immunoSEQ multiplex PCR; TCRdb stores in-frame clones only, minus some. The data show tens of thousands of clones, roughly four fifths seen once. The material sequenced was peripheral blood. These TCRs come from an elderly man with acute or convalescent COVID-19.

This clone was seen once. The chain joins TRBV5-8 to TRBJ1-2; 7 positions match TRBD1. V lost 4 bases and J lost 3; bases outside the gene matches: 9. CDR1 is SGHTS and CDR2 is YDEGEE in the germline V gene. This CDR3 is built from 15 residues. CDR3 nucleotides: TGTGCCAGCAGCAACCGGGACAGTGGGGACTATGGCTACACCTTC. It specifies CASSNRDSGDYGYTF.

Here the CDR3 reads CASRPWTGGFYNEQFF. DNA of the CDR3: TGTGCCAGCAGGCCGTGGACAGGGGGCTTTTACAATGAGCAGTTCTTC. V usage is TRBV28 and J usage is TRBJ2-1; 11 positions agree with TRBD1. Trimming at V came to 6 bases and at J to 4 bases, leaving 8 bases not matched to a gene. CDR3 length equals 16 residues. Germline lookup yields CDR1 MDHEN and CDR2 SYDVKM.

The chain employs TRBV6-6 and TRBJ1-5; D perhaps matches TRBD1 (5 bases). The V end lost 6 bases, the J end lost 0 bases, and 12 bases lay between the germline ends. The germline V gene encodes CDR1 MNHNY and CDR2 SVGAGI (reference sequence). This CDR3 contains 15 residues. CDR3 protein: CASRRTPDSNQPQHF. The CDR3 region has the DNA TGTGCCAGCAGGAGGACACCAGATAGCAATCAGCCCCAGCATTTT.

This chain uses TRBV11-1 with TRBJ2-1; 8 bases align to TRBD1. The germline CDR1 and CDR2 sequences are SGHAT and FQDESV (reference sequence). This CDR3 has 14 amino acids. The junction had 6 bases not matched to a gene; V was cut back by 4 bases and J by 7 bases. CDR3 bases: TGTGCCAGCAGCTCCCTCCAGGGGGCGAATGAGCAGTTCTTC. As protein: CASSSLQGANEQFF.

V is TRBV5-1 and J is TRBJ1-5; D is uncertain. The length of the CDR3 is 14 residues. CDR1 and CDR2 from the germline V gene are SGHRS and YFSETQ. Trimming removed 4 bases from V and 5 bases from J, with 13 bases in between. CDR3 residues: CASSPDAPDQPQHF. As DNA, the CDR3 is TGCGCCAGCAGCCCAGATGCCCCCGATCAGCCCCAGCATTTT.

The chain combines TRBV18 with TRBJ1-3; D is unresolved. The CDR3 is 15 amino acids. V shed 4 bases and J shed 0 bases, with 10 bases lying between them. Germline V gives CDR1 KGHSH, CDR2 LQKENI. The CDR3 DNA reads TGTGCCAGCTCACTTCAGGATTTCTCTGGAAACACCATATATTTT. Translated, it gives CASSLQDFSGNTIYF.

The gene calls are TRBV19 and TRBJ2-2; TRBD1 agrees at 8 bases. V was clipped by 8 bases and J by 6 bases; unmatched bases: 8. The V gene's germline CDR1 is LNHDA and CDR2 SQIVND (reference sequence). The CDR3 consists of 14 residues. CDR3 in amino acids: CASGWQGAPGELFF. The CDR3 DNA reads as TGTGCCAGTGGGTGGCAGGGGGCGCCCGGGGAGCTGTTTTTT.

CDR3 residues: CASSIVPGQGIYNEQFF. CDR3 sequence (DNA): TGTGCCAGTAGTATAGTTCCGGGACAGGGGATCTACAATGAGCAGTTCTTC. The chain uses TRBV19 and TRBJ2-1; 10 bases line up with TRBD1. There are 17 residues in the CDR3. Trimming removed 1 base from V and 3 bases from J; junction bases left unmatched: 6. From germline, CDR1 is LNHDA and CDR2 SQIVND (reference sequence).

This clone was seen once. The V gene is TRBV6-2 or TRBV6-3, the J gene TRBJ1-1; D may be TRBD1 (5 bases). The CDR3 is 15 amino acids. V shed 5 bases and J shed 5 bases, with 18 bases lying between them. CDR1 is MNHEY and CDR2 is SVGEGT in the germline V gene. The DNA for the CDR3 is TGTGCCAGCAGTCCCCTAGGGCAGGGAGGGACTGAAGCTTTCTTT. Translation gives CASSPLGQGGTEAFF.

CDR3 sequence reads: CASSIRQSQETQYF. As DNA, the CDR3 is TGTGCCAGCAGCATTCGACAGAGCCAAGAGACCCAGTACTTC. This chain joins TRBV11-2 and TRBJ2-5, with a possible D match to TRBD1 (5 bases). V was clipped by 5 bases and J by 1 base, with 11 bases between them. Germline assignment: CDR1 SGHAT and CDR2 FQNNGV. The CDR3 consists of 14 residues.

This sequence joins TRBV18 and TRBJ2-7; TRBD1 matches 8 bases. V lost 3 bases and J lost 3; bases outside the gene matches: 4. The CDR3 is 14 amino acids. In germline, CDR1 is KGHSH, CDR2 LQKENI. The CDR3 spells CASSPRTGNYEQYF. The CDR3 nucleotides are TGTGCCAGCTCACCCCGGACAGGGAACTACGAGCAGTACTTC.

As concerns this clone: At one of its ends the junction is not consistent with the germline gene, which may arise from a read error. This chain joins TRBV7-7 and TRBJ2-3; 9 bases agree with TRBD2. Germline values: CDR1 SSHAT, CDR2 FNYEAQ (reference sequence). The CDR3 runs to 18 residues. The CDR3 DNA follows: TGTGCTAGCAGCCCCCGACGTTTAGCGGGGGAGGGAACAGATACGCAGTATTTT. Protein: CASSPRRLAGEGTDTQYF.

The rearrangement uses TRBV5-1 and TRBJ1-6, with 7 nucleotides matching TRBD1. V gave up 3 bases and J gave up 7 bases; unmatched junction bases: 22. The V gene's germline CDR1 is SGHRS and CDR2 YFSETQ. There are 20 residues in the CDR3. The CDR3 DNA follows: TGCGCCAGCAGCTCGGAACCCCGGGACAGTCGAACCCGGGGGAATTCACCCCTCCACTTT. Amino acid sequence: CASSSEPRDSRTRGNSPLHF.

The CDR3: CASSLRRGQGSHNEQFF. CDR3 in DNA: TGTGCCAGCAGCTTAAGAAGGGGACAGGGGTCTCACAATGAGCAGTTCTTC. V usage is TRBV7-2 and J usage is TRBJ2-1, with TRBD1 matching 10 bases. The CDR3 is made up of 17 amino acids. The V and J ends lost 2 bases and 5 bases, in that order; junction bases with no gene match: 9. Germline V gene lookup returns CDR1 SGHTA and CDR2 FQGNSA.

The chain has TRBV18 and TRBJ1-2; the D gene is possibly TRBD1 (6 bases). The germline V and J ends were trimmed by 8 bases and 2 bases, with 15 bases remaining between them. The length of the CDR3 is 14 residues. Germline CDR1 KGHSH, CDR2 LQKENI. CDR3: CASTRQEANYGYTF. CDR3 coding DNA: TGTGCCAGCACTCGACAGGAAGCCAACTATGGCTACACCTTC.

The chain uses TRBV4-1 and TRBJ2-5, with 16 bases fitting TRBD2. Germline-derived CDR1 and CDR2 are MGHRA and YSYEKL. V was clipped by 3 bases and J by 1 base; unmatched bases: 5. The CDR3 runs 18 residues. CDR3 sequence (DNA): TGCGCCAGCAGCCACCCGGGACTAGCGGGAGGGATCCAAGAGACCCAGTACTTC. Translated: CASSHPGLAGGIQETQYF.

This clone was seen just once. The rearrangement links TRBV20-1 to TRBJ2-1, with D possibly being TRBD1 (6 bases). The CDR3 is made up of 14 amino acids. The germline V gene encodes CDR1 DFQATT and CDR2 SNEGSKA (reference sequence). Between the trimmed V and J ends, which lost 3 bases and 8 bases, there was a span of 17 bases. The CDR3 DNA follows: TGCAGTGCTAGTTACAGGGTCGGGCACGATGAGCAGTTCTTC. Encoded protein: CSASYRVGHDEQFF.

This chain joins TRBV12-5 and TRBJ1-1; 9 bases fit TRBD1. The length of the CDR3 is 17 residues. V lost 6 bases and J lost 5; bases outside the gene matches: 16. CDR1 is LGHNT, CDR2 FRNRAP, per germline. The CDR3 sequence: CASGLSSTGGLGTEAFF. The CDR3 region has the DNA TGTGCTAGTGGCTTGTCCTCAACAGGGGGCTTGGGGACTGAAGCTTTCTTT.